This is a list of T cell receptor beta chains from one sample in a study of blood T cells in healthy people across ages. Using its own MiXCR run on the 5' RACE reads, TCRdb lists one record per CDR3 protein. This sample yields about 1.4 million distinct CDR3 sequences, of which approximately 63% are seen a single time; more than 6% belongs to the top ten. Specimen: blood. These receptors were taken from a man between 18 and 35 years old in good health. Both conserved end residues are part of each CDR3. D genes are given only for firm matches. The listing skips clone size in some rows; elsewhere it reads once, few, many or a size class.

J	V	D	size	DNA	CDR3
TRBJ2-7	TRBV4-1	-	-	TGCGCCAGCAGCCAAGGGAATCTGGGAGAATATTCCTACGAGCAGTACTTC	CASSQGNLGEYSYEQYF
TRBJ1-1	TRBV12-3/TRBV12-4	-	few	TGTGCCAGCAGTATGAACAGCTTACCGCTAGCTTTCTTT	CASSMNSLPLAFF
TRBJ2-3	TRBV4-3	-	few	TGCGCCAGCAGCGAAGGGCTTCAAAATACGCAGTATTTT	CASSEGLQNTQYF
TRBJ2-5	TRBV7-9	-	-	TGTGCCAGTCAGAGAGTAGAGACCCAGTACTTC	CASQRVETQYF
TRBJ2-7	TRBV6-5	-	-	TGTGCCAGCAGCCAGACGGACAGCGACGAGCAGTACTTC	CASSQTDSDEQYF
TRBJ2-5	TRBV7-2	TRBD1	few	TGTGCCAGCAGCTTTGACAGGGCTGAGACCCAGTACTTC	CASSFDRAETQYF
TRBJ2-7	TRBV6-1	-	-	TGTGCCAGCAGTGAAGCTTGGGGCGAGCAGTACTTC	CASSEAWGEQYF
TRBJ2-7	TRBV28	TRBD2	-	TGTGCCAGCAGTGATTCAGGGAGGGACGAGCAGTACTTC	CASSDSGRDEQYF
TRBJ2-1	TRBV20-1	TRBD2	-	TGCAGTGCTAGAGATAGGGAGACTAGCGGGAGTAGACCCTACAATGAGCAGTTCTTC	CSARDRETSGSRPYNEQFF
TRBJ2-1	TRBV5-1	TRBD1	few	TGCGCCAGCAGCTTGGGACAGGGTACAGGTGAGCAGTTCTTC	CASSLGQGTGEQFF
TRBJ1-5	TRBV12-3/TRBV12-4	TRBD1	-	TGTGCCAGCACCCAGGGGGGCCAGCCCCAGCATTTT	CASTQGGQPQHF
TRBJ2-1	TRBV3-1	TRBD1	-	TGTGCCAGCAGCCAACGGGGACAGGGGTCCCATGAGCAGTTCTTC	CASSQRGQGSHEQFF
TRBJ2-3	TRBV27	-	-	TGTGCCAGCAGTCCCCTTGGGGTCGCAGATACGCAGTATTTT	CASSPLGVADTQYF
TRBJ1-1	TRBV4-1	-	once	TGCGCCAGCAGCCACCGGGCTGGGGGGAACACTGAAGCTTTCTTT	CASSHRAGGNTEAFF
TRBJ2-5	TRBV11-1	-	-	TGTGCCAGCAGCTTATCGGCCGGGTCCAGCCGCAAGCAAGAGACCCAGTACTTC	CASSLSAGSSRKQETQYF
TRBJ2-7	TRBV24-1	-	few	TGTGCCACCGGAGACACCTTAACCTACGAGCAGTACTTC	CATGDTLTYEQYF
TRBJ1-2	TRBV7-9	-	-	TGTGCCAGCAGCTTAGTCGACAGGCCCAACTATGGCTGCACCTTC	CASSLVDRPNYGCTF
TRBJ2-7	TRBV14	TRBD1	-	TGTGCCAGCAGCCAAGGTAGCGGACAGGGGGTTGGCGAGCAGTACTTC	CASSQGSGQGVGEQYF
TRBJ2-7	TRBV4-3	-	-	TGCGCCAGCAGCCAAGATTCTGGTAGCGAGCAGTACTTC	CASSQDSGSEQYF
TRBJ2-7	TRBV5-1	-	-	TGCGCCAGCAGCACTTCGGGGCGGAGGGACGAGCAGTACTTC	CASSTSGRRDEQYF
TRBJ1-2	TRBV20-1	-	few	TGCAGTGCTAGAGGCAGGGGAAAAGCTAACTATGGCTACACCTTC	CSARGRGKANYGYTF
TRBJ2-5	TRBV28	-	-	TGTGCCAGCGGCGACAACCAAGAGACCCAGTACTTC	CASGDNQETQYF
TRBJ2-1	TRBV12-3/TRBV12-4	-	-	TGTGCCAGCAGTCCCGAGGGTGGGAATGAGCAGTTCTTC	CASSPEGGNEQFF
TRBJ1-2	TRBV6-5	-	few	TGTGCCAGCAGTAGTAGCCTGGGGGGCTACACCTTC	CASSSSLGGYTF
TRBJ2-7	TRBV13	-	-	TGTGCCAGCAGCTTAGGGACGACGGGTGCCTACGAGCAGTACTTC	CASSLGTTGAYEQYF
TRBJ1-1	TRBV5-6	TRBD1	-	TGTGCCAGCAGCGCCGGGGGACAGCGAGCTTTCTTT	CASSAGGQRAFF
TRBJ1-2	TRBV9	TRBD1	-	TGTGCCAGCAGCGCAACCCGAACAGGGGCCGGCTATGGCTACACCTTC	CASSATRTGAGYGYTF
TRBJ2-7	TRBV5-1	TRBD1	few	TGTGCCAGCAGCTTAGGGACCGGGACAGCCTACGAGCAGTACTTC	CASSLGTGTAYEQYF
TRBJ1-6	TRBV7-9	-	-	TGTGCCAGCAGCTTCCTACCGGAGGAACTCCACTTT	CASSFLPEELHF
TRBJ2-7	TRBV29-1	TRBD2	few	TGCAGCGTTGATGTAGCGGGGACCTCCTACGAGCAGTACTTC	CSVDVAGTSYEQYF
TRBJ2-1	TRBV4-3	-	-	TGCGCCAGCAGCCTTCATAGGAGGAATGAGCAGTTCTTC	CASSLHRRNEQFF
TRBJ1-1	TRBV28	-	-	TGTGCCAGCAGTTTGAGGGGTCCCCGGGAGACTGAAGCTTTCTTT	CASSLRGPRETEAFF
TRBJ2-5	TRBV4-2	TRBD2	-	TGTGCCAGCAGCCAAGGAGCGGGAGGGCCCCAAGAGACCCAGTACTTC	CASSQGAGGPQETQYF
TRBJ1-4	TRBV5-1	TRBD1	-	TGCGCCAGCAGCTCATCCGGGACAGGGGGTTTGGATGAAAAACTGTTTTTT	CASSSSGTGGLDEKLFF
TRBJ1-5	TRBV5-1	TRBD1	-	TGCGCCAGCAGCTTTGAGGGGGCGAGCAATCAGCCCCAGCATTTT	CASSFEGASNQPQHF
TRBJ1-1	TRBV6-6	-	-	TGTGCCAGCAGCCAAAGTAGGGCTTCAAACACTGAAGCTTTCTTT	CASSQSRASNTEAFF
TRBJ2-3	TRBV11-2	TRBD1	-	TGTGCCAGCAGCCCCCCGACAGGGATGCCAGATACGCAGTATTTT	CASSPPTGMPDTQYF
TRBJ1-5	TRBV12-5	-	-	TGTGCTAGTGGTTTGGTACGGGGGTTCAATCAGCCCCAGCATTTT	CASGLVRGFNQPQHF
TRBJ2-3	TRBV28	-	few	TGTGCCAGCAGTTTGGTGCCGTCCCGTCGCACAGATACGCAGTATTTT	CASSLVPSRRTDTQYF
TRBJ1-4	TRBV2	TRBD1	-	TGTGCCAGACAGACCGGGACAGGGAATGAAAAACTGTTTTTT	CARQTGTGNEKLFF
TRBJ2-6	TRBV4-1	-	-	TGCGCCAGCAGCCAAGGTTTAGGGGCCAACGTCCTGACTTTC	CASSQGLGANVLTF
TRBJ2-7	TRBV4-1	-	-	TGCGTCAGCAGCCCCTGGGGAGCAGGGCCTTCCTACGAGCAGTACTTC	CVSSPWGAGPSYEQYF
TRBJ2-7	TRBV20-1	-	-	TGCAGTGCTAGAGAATCCGGGGGAGCCTACGAGCAGTACTTC	CSARESGGAYEQYF
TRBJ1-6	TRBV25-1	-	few	TGTGCCAGCAGTTTGGGGTCGAAGGGACATTCACCCCTCCACTTT	CASSLGSKGHSPLHF
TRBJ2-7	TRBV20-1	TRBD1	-	TGCAGTGCCCCAAATCCGTTCGATGTGGGACAGCAAACTTACGAGCAGTACTTC	CSAPNPFDVGQQTYEQYF
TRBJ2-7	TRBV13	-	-	TGTGCCAGCAGCCCACCGGGACTCTCAGATGGGGAGCAGTACTTC	CASSPPGLSDGEQYF
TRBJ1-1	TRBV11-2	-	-	TGTGCCAGCAGCTTAGTGAGTAGGGCAACAATGAACACTGAAGCTTTCTTT	CASSLVSRATMNTEAFF